The rows below give T cell receptor beta chains drawn from one sample of a study of post-analysis software for immune sequencing data. TCRdb independently ran MiXCR on the PCR reads; one entry per CDR3 protein. Of 350,000 to 500,000 distinct CDR3 sequences in the sample, 30% to 40% were seen once. The sequenced sample consisted of blood. The source of these receptors is a girl between 2 and 10 years old with multiple sclerosis. CDR3s include the opening cysteine and the closing phenylalanine or tryptophan. A D gene is named only where the DNA matches it firmly. A clone size is listed for some rows: how often the clone was seen (once, few, many), or a class if it is expanded.

j_call	d_call	clone_size	v_call	cdr3_length	cdr3_aa	cdr3_nt
TRBJ2-7	NA	NA	TRBV10-3	16	CAISEGQRGAYNEQYF	TGTGCCATCAGTGAGGGTCAAAGGGGCGCTTACAATGAGCAGTACTTC
TRBJ1-2	NA	NA	TRBV12-3/TRBV12-4	13	CASRSDRRSGDTF	TGTGCCAGCAGATCCGACAGACGGAGTGGCGACACCTTC
TRBJ1-1	NA	NA	TRBV4-3	15	CASSQDRGQYTEAFF	TGCGCCAGCAGCCAAGACCGTGGACAGTACACTGAAGCTTTCTTT
TRBJ2-1	TRBD2	NA	TRBV6-5	16	CASSYYSGGVYNEQFF	TGTGCCAGCAGTTACTACAGCGGGGGGGTCTACAATGAGCAGTTCTTC
TRBJ2-7	NA	few	TRBV5-1	12	CASSSTSYEQYF	TGCGCCAGCAGCTCGACTAGCTACGAGCAGTACTTC
TRBJ2-7	NA	NA	TRBV28	16	CASSESWPGPIYEQYF	TGTGCCAGCAGTGAAAGCTGGCCGGGACCGATCTACGAGCAGTACTTC
TRBJ2-1	TRBD1	few	TRBV5-5	18	CASSLVAPWTGKLSEQFF	TGTGCCAGCAGCTTGGTTGCCCCCTGGACAGGAAAACTATCAGAGCAGTTCTTC
TRBJ2-5	TRBD1	many	TRBV20-1	13	CSVQGDLQETQYF	TGCAGTGTTCAGGGGGATCTGCAAGAGACCCAGTACTTC
TRBJ2-7	NA	few	TRBV15	15	CATSRDMTGSYEQYF	TGTGCCACCAGCAGAGATATGACAGGCTCCTACGAGCAGTACTTC
TRBJ2-1	TRBD1	NA	TRBV12-3/TRBV12-4	15	CASSLMGQGVYEQFF	TGTGCCAGCAGTTTAATGGGACAGGGTGTCTATGAGCAGTTCTTC
TRBJ2-1	TRBD2	few	TRBV29-1	15	CSDHDSGSSYNEQFF	TGCAGCGATCACGATAGCGGGAGCTCCTACAATGAGCAGTTCTTC
TRBJ2-5	TRBD2	NA	TRBV29-1	15	CSGDPTSGVGDEQYF	TGCAGCGGCGACCCAACTAGCGGGGTAGGTGATGAGCAGTACTTC
TRBJ2-3	NA	NA	TRBV5-1	14	CASRRSSGTDTQYF	TGCGCCAGCAGAAGGAGTAGCGGCACAGATACGCAGTATTTT
TRBJ2-1	NA	NA	TRBV29-1	16	CSAEGGSQGYSNEQFF	TGCAGCGCCGAAGGGGGGTCTCAGGGTTACAGCAATGAGCAGTTCTTC
TRBJ2-3	TRBD2	NA	TRBV28	16	CASSFSAGAITDTQYF	TGTGCCAGCAGTTTCTCAGCGGGAGCGATCACAGATACGCAGTATTTT
TRBJ2-1	NA	few	TRBV5-1	17	CASSSPITQLKYNEQFF	TGCGCCAGCAGCTCCCCCATTACACAACTAAAGTACAATGAGCAGTTCTTC
TRBJ1-5	NA	NA	TRBV7-7	13	CASSPSTDQPQHF	TGTGCTAGCAGTCCCTCGACCGATCAGCCCCAGCATTTT
TRBJ2-7	NA	once	TRBV29-1	13	CSVEVGGSYEQYF	TGCAGCGTTGAAGTGGGGGGCTCCTACGAGCAGTACTTC
TRBJ2-4	NA	NA	TRBV7-3	15	CASTSDVNNPNIQYF	TGTGCCAGCACCTCTGATGTGAACAATCCAAACATTCAGTACTTC
TRBJ1-2	NA	NA	TRBV5-6	14	CASSPGGGSYGYTF	TGTGCCAGCAGCCCGGGCGGGGGTTCCTATGGCTACACCTTC
TRBJ1-1	NA	NA	TRBV5-1	15	CASSQPDNRNTEAFF	TGCGCCAGCAGCCAACCGGACAACCGGAACACTGAAGCTTTCTTT
TRBJ2-7	NA	few	TRBV28	13	CASSSRVMDEQYF	TGTGCCAGCAGTTCAAGGGTTATGGACGAGCAGTACTTC
TRBJ1-4	NA	NA	TRBV28	14	CASSLDSLNEKLFF	TGTGCCAGCAGTTTGGACAGCCTTAATGAAAAACTGTTTTTT